This T cell receptor (beta chain) stems from a study of T cells in Graves' hyperthyroidism and ophthalmopathy. Study-level points and caveats: The blood repertoire included most of the expanded thyroid clonotypes above 0.001.

The CDR3 regions of TCR beta were amplified from RNA transcripts. Researchers ran a first-round RT-PCR on the TCR CDR3 using the HTBI primer set. Via MiXCR, TCRdb re-called the multiplex PCR reads, giving one row per CDR3 protein. The sample has hundreds of thousands of distinct CDR3 sequences, about 16% seen once. In making diagnoses, clinical symptoms, serum thyroxine and TRAb, thyroid ultrasound and orbital computed tomography were all used. Isolation of PBMCs was performed on 10 ml fresh peripheral blood. This clonotype was seen only a few times. The antigen remains undetermined. The TCR comes from a woman aged 60-75 years with Graves' ophthalmopathy. The sample consisted of blood.

CDR3 protein: CASSNRQRPTESTGELFF. CDR3 coding DNA: TGCGCCAGCAGCAACCGACAGAGGCCTACCGAGAGCACCGGGGAGCTGTTTTTT. The chain uses TRBV5-1 and TRBJ2-2; D perhaps matches TRBD1 (5 bases). This CDR3 comprises 18 residues. CDR1 and CDR2 (germline): SGHRS, YFSETQ. Trimming shortened V by 4 bases and J by 4 bases, and 23 bases separated the two germline ends.